The count of the clone carrying this T cell receptor beta chain is one. This CDR3 is built from 15 residues. Germline V CDR1 and CDR2: LGHDT, YNNKEL (reference sequence). Between the trimmed V and J ends, which lost 3 bases and 4 bases, there was a span of 15 bases. This sample was taken from a study of blood T cell repertoires in COVID-19. Overall study context: The study drew acute and convalescent COVID-19 samples from the United States, Italy and Spain. PBMCs, B-cell-depleted T cells, or T cells were the source of the cDNA or gDNA that made up the material.

In the authors' workflow: Researchers report that nucleated cell counts were estimated from reference gene primer amplification. TCRdb's copy holds only in-frame clones and misses some; the assay was immunoSEQ multiplex PCR. V, J and clone size were drawn from that table, and D and trimming were deduced from the DNA. The sample includes over 95,000 clones, less than 85% of them seen just once. The V and J genes are TRBV3-1 (or the pseudogene TRBV3-2) and TRBJ1-1; D call uncertain. The clonotype was recovered from a human donor in a cohort sampled during active COVID-19. The sequencing sample was made of peripheral blood. CDR3 in DNA: TGTGCCAGCAGCCATTGGGGAGATGAGGGCACTGAAGCTTTCTTT. Translated: CASSHWGDEGTEAFF.